A single sample is the source of the 9 T cell receptor beta chains below, sequenced in a study of PD-L1 blockade in urothelial cancer (dated by TCRdb to about 2017). The time point label, as the study defines it: pretreatment peripheral blood. Library method: the immunoSEQ multiplex PCR assay. TCRdb took this table from immuneACCESS and kept in-frame rearrangements with V and J called. Such tables lack part of the clones; where checked against another copy, unresolved V genes explain under half of the gap, and the rest is unexplained. This sample gives around 130,000 clones in total; roughly 80% of them show up just once. The top ten constitute 3% to 4% of the sample. The source was PBMCs, collected around atezolizumab (anti-PD-L1) treatment. The receptor set was obtained from a man aged 45-60 years with urothelial cancer.

The rearrangement uses TRBV19 and TRBJ2-1; 7 nucleotides line up with TRBD2. The CDR3 length is 14 residues. Germline CDR1 reads LNHDA; CDR2 reads SQIVND (reference sequence). V shed 2 bases and J 9 bases; nucleotides not matched to a gene: 7. CDR3: CASSISGRYSEQFF. The CDR3 DNA follows: TGTGCCAGTAGTATATCCGGGAGGTATAGTGAGCAGTTCTTC.

CDR3 sequence (DNA): TGTGCCAGCAGCATGGGGACAGGGGGCTTCTACGAGCAGTACTTC. Its translation is CASSMGTGGFYEQYF. This rearrangement joins TRBV11-2 to TRBJ2-7, with 12 bases that match TRBD1. CDR1 SGHAT and CDR2 FQNNGV come from the germline V gene. The CDR3 sequence is 15 residues long. Trimming removed 5 bases from V and 3 bases from J; junction bases left unmatched: 5. Full variable domain (outside the CDR3, taken from reference TRBV11-2 and TRBJ2-7): EAGVAQSPRYKIIEKRQSVAFWCNPISGHATLYWYQQILGQGPKLLIQFQNNGVVDDSQLPKDRFSAERLKGVDSTLKIQPAKLEDSAVYLCASSMGTGGFYEQYFGPGTRLTVT.

The V call is TRBV4-1, the J call TRBJ1-1; D is unresolved. V lost 0 bases to trimming and J lost 4 bases, with 9 bases between them. The CDR3 sequence is 14 residues long. The germline V gene encodes CDR1 MGHRA and CDR2 YSYEKL. The CDR3 spells CASSQDCVGTEAFF. The CDR3 region has the DNA TGCGCCAGCAGCCAAGATTGTGTCGGCACTGAAGCTTTCTTT.

The table lists this clone with a few counts. The chain links TRBV5-1 to TRBJ1-5, with D unresolved. V gave up 6 bases and J gave up 4 bases, with 17 bases separating them. CDR3 length: 15 amino acids. Per the germline V gene, CDR1 is SGHRS and CDR2 is YFSETQ. The CDR3 loop is CASTLGGEWNQPQHF. The DNA for the CDR3 is TGCGCCAGCACCCTAGGCGGTGAATGGAATCAGCCCCAGCATTTT.

This clone showed up just once. The chain combines TRBV7-2 with TRBJ2-7; TRBD2 aligns across 14 bases. CDR3 length equals 16 residues. CDR1 is SGHTA and CDR2 is FQGNSA in the germline V gene. The V and J ends lost 6 bases and 0 bases, in that order; junction bases with no gene match: 4. The CDR3 DNA sequence: TGTGCCAGCAGTAGACTAGCGGGAGGGCCCTCCTACGAGCAGTACTTC. The encoded protein is CASSRLAGGPSYEQYF.

The chain has TRBV28 and TRBJ1-1; TRBD1 agrees at 8 bases. CDR1 is MDHEN and CDR2 is SYDVKM in the germline V gene. Unmatched junction bases numbered 14, after V lost 7 bases and J lost 4 bases. The CDR3 extends over 16 amino acids. The CDR3 region is CASKRGQGRIGTEAFF. The DNA of the CDR3 is TGTGCCAGCAAGCGAGGACAGGGTAGGATAGGCACTGAAGCTTTCTTT.

The chain has TRBV28 and TRBJ2-2; D is perhaps TRBD1 (6 bases). Trimming pared 5 bases from V and 5 bases from J, leaving 15 bases between. The CDR3 consists of 15 residues. Germline V gives CDR1 MDHEN, CDR2 SYDVKM. The DNA for the CDR3 is TGTGCCAGCAGTCCGTCAGGGGTCTCGACCGGGGAGCTGTTTTTT. Its translation: CASSPSGVSTGELFF.

The rearrangement uses TRBV27 and TRBJ2-1, with unresolved D. Trimming removed 0 bases from V and 0 bases from J, with 6 bases in between. Germline CDR1 and CDR2: MNHEY and SMNVEV (reference sequence). The CDR3 is 15 residues long. The CDR3 sequence is CASSLSLYSYNEQFF. CDR3 nucleotide sequence: TGTGCCAGCAGTTTATCGTTGTACTCCTACAATGAGCAGTTCTTC.

This clone has only one observation. The chain combines TRBV11-2 with TRBJ2-3; the D gene is possibly TRBD1 (6 bases). V was shortened by 2 bases and J by 2 bases, with 8 bases between the two germline ends. CDR3 length equals 14 residues. The germline V gene encodes CDR1 SGHAT and CDR2 FQNNGV. CDR3 amino acids: CASSLRQVTDTQYF. In DNA, the CDR3 is TGTGCCAGCAGCTTACGACAGGTCACAGATACGCAGTATTTT.